The following is a T cell receptor (beta chain) sequence with its context. Different DNA sequences within this sample yield the same CDR3. Sequencing was performed with immunoSEQ multiplex PCR; in TCRdb, only in-frame clones are kept and a portion is missing. The sample has roughly 1,600,000 clones, approximately 98.5% seen once. These data are taken from a study of shared clonotypes between healthy human individuals. From germline, CDR1 is SGHVS and CDR2 FQNEAQ. Trimming removed 0 bases from V and 3 bases from J, with 5 bases in between. The length of the CDR3 is 14 residues. The chain carries TRBV7-8 and TRBJ2-2; D is undetermined. The sequence came from a man younger than 40 in good health. What was sequenced was naive CD4+ T cells sorted from blood. Stated subset: CD45RA+ positively selected. DNA for the CDR3: TGTGCCAGCAGCTTAGCAGGTCACACCGGGGAGCTGTTTTTT. Encoded protein: CASSLAGHTGELFF. The variable domain in full, with the rest retrieved from reference TRBV7-8 and TRBJ2-2, is GAGVSQSPRYKVAKRGQDVALRCDPISGHVSLFWYQQALGQGPEFLTYFQNEAQLDKSGLPSDRFFAERPEGSVSTLKIQRTQQEDSAVYLCASSLAGHTGELFFGEGSRLTVL.